The rows below give T cell receptor beta chains drawn from one sample of a study of beta chain features in type 1 diabetes. Sequenced by immunoSEQ multiplex PCR; TCRdb stores in-frame clones only, minus some. Of 600,000 to 700,000 clones in the sample, roughly 12% are singletons; the top ten hold more than 0.1%. Sequencing was performed on naive CD4+ T cells from blood. The receptors here all came from a man younger than 40 with type 1 diabetes. The CDR3 runs from the conserved cysteine through the conserved F or W. The D gene is left open where the match is weak. Size is stated for part of the rows, as once, few or many counts, or as a class when the clone is expanded.

clone_size,j_call,v_call,d_call,cdr3_length,cdr3_aa,cdr3_nt
-,TRBJ1-2,TRBV30,-,13,CAWGLGVNYGYTF,TGTGCCTGGGGCCTCGGGGTCAACTATGGCTACACCTTC
-,TRBJ2-7,TRBV7-2,TRBD1,14,CASSGTGGTYEQYF,TGTGCCAGCAGCGGGACAGGGGGTACCTACGAGCAGTACTTC
few,TRBJ1-5,TRBV2,-,14,CASQNEVGNQPQHF,TGTGCCAGTCAGAATGAGGTGGGCAATCAGCCCCAGCATTTT
-,TRBJ2-1,TRBV20-1,-,11,CSARILNEQFF,TGCAGTGCTAGAATTTTGAATGAGCAGTTCTTC
-,TRBJ2-7,TRBV9,TRBD1,15,CASSAQTGSTYEQYF,TGTGCCAGCAGCGCCCAGACAGGGAGTACCTACGAGCAGTACTTC
-,TRBJ1-5,TRBV7-6,-,12,CASSLAGQPQHF,TGTGCCAGCAGCTTAGCGGGGCAGCCCCAGCATTTT
few,TRBJ2-5,TRBV7-9,-,14,CASSAGESRGTQYF,TGTGCCAGCAGCGCCGGGGAATCCAGGGGGACCCAGTACTTC
-,TRBJ2-2,TRBV7-9,-,15,CASSFWQGGAGELFF,TGTGCCAGCAGCTTTTGGCAGGGTGGCGCCGGGGAGCTGTTTTTT
few,TRBJ1-1,TRBV12-5,-,12,CASGLEGTEAFF,TGTGCTAGTGGTTTGGAAGGGACTGAAGCTTTCTTT
few,TRBJ1-5,TRBV5-6,-,13,CASSSYYDQPQHF,TGTGCCAGCAGCTCCTACTACGATCAGCCCCAGCATTTT
-,TRBJ1-3,TRBV27,-,17,CASSLSGIPGFGNTIYF,TGTGCCAGCAGTTTATCTGGGATACCGGGGTTCGGAAACACCATATATTTT
few,TRBJ2-1,TRBV7-9,-,16,CASSLPLTDPPGEQFF,TGTGCCAGCAGCTTACCCCTTACTGACCCTCCTGGGGAGCAGTTCTTC
-,TRBJ2-1,TRBV28,-,16,CASSLTDSVGDREQFF,TGTGCCAGCAGTTTGACCGATTCAGTGGGGGATCGGGAGCAGTTCTTC
few,TRBJ2-5,TRBV7-2,-,14,CASSLGSGQETQYF,TGTGCCAGCAGCTTAGGTTCAGGGCAAGAGACCCAGTACTTC
-,TRBJ1-6,TRBV6-5,TRBD1,15,CASSFLTGNNSPLHF,TGTGCCAGCAGTTTCCTGACAGGGAATAATTCACCCCTCCACTTT
-,TRBJ2-7,TRBV9,-,13,CASSVPGSDEQYF,TGTGCCAGCAGCGTACCGGGGAGCGACGAGCAGTACTTC
few,TRBJ1-1,TRBV4-3,TRBD1,14,CASSFRDRLTEAFF,TGCGCCAGCAGCTTTCGGGACAGGCTCACTGAAGCTTTCTTT
-,TRBJ2-1,TRBV2,-,15,CASSETGFSYNEQFF,TGTGCCAGCAGTGAAACAGGGTTCTCCTACAATGAGCAGTTCTTC
few,TRBJ2-5,TRBV28,TRBD2,15,CASSFAGEGQETQYF,TGTGCCAGCAGTTTCGCCGGGGAGGGCCAAGAGACCCAGTACTTC
few,TRBJ1-6,TRBV7-2,-,12,CASSPVRSPLHF,TGTGCCAGCAGCCCAGTAAGATCACCCCTCCACTTT
-,TRBJ2-2,TRBV28,-,14,CASSLARDTGELFF,TGTGCCAGCAGTTTGGCCAGGGACACCGGGGAGCTGTTTTTT
few,TRBJ2-7,TRBV5-4,-,14,CASSSEPSSYEQYF,TGTGCCAGCAGCTCCGAGCCTAGCTCCTACGAGCAGTACTTC
-,TRBJ2-3,TRBV28,TRBD2,16,CACREPGRPGTDTQYF,TGTGCCTGCAGAGAGCCCGGGAGGCCAGGTACAGATACGCAGTATTTT
few,TRBJ2-1,TRBV7-2,-,15,CASSQRGPTENEQFF,TGTGCCAGCAGCCAGAGGGGCCCGACTGAGAATGAGCAGTTCTTC
-,TRBJ2-5,TRBV5-4,-,14,CASSRDFRQETQYF,TGTGCCAGCAGCCGGGACTTCCGCCAAGAGACCCAGTACTTC
-,TRBJ1-2,TRBV5-4,TRBD1,16,CASSQDFGQGNYGYTF,TGCGCCAGCAGCCAAGATTTCGGACAGGGGAACTATGGCTACACCTTC
few,TRBJ2-7,TRBV28,-,12,CASQSNSYEQYF,TGTGCCAGCCAGTCGAATTCCTACGAGCAGTACTTC
-,TRBJ2-5,TRBV11-3,TRBD2,15,CASSFRTRSEETQYF,TGTGCCAGCAGCTTTAGGACTAGGTCGGAGGAGACCCAGTACTTC
-,TRBJ2-3,TRBV4-3,-,15,CASSPQAGATDTQYF,TGCGCCAGCAGCCCTCAGGCGGGGGCCACAGATACGCAGTATTTT
-,TRBJ2-7,TRBV6-6,-,15,CASSPGGVSSYEQYF,TGTGCCAGCAGTCCCGGTGGGGTGAGCTCCTACGAGCAGTACTTC
-,TRBJ2-7,TRBV29-1,-,13,CSVARQDPYEQYF,TGCAGCGTTGCGAGGCAAGACCCCTACGAGCAGTACTTC
few,TRBJ2-3,TRBV29-1,TRBD2,13,CSAAGEGADTQYF,TGCAGCGCCGCGGGGGAAGGGGCAGATACGCAGTATTTT
few,TRBJ2-7,TRBV10-3,TRBD1,14,CAIRATGGPYEQYF,TGTGCCATCAGGGCGACAGGGGGCCCCTACGAGCAGTACTTC
-,TRBJ2-3,TRBV7-2,TRBD2,18,CASSLTSGGARFADTQYF,TGTGCCAGCAGCTTGACTAGCGGGGGGGCTCGGTTCGCAGATACGCAGTATTTT
-,TRBJ1-2,TRBV9,-,17,CASSANRAPRINYGYTF,TGTGCCAGCAGCGCGAACCGGGCACCAAGAATTAACTATGGCTACACCTTC
few,TRBJ1-2,TRBV6-6,-,15,CASSYLRDANYGYTF,TGTGCCAGCAGTTACCTACGGGACGCTAACTATGGCTACACCTTC
-,TRBJ2-7,TRBV2,-,12,CASSGDMIEQYF,TGTGCCAGCAGCGGGGACATGATCGAGCAGTACTTC
few,TRBJ2-7,TRBV2,-,14,CAYKGTGKSYEQYF,TGTGCCTACAAAGGAACAGGAAAATCCTACGAGCAGTACTTC
few,TRBJ2-3,TRBV7-2,-,16,CASSLSLGYGTDTQYF,TGTGCCAGCAGCTTAAGCTTGGGATACGGCACAGATACGCAGTATTTT
few,TRBJ2-3,TRBV7-2,-,15,CASSRLGPWADTQYF,TGTGCCAGCAGCAGATTGGGCCCATGGGCAGATACGCAGTATTTT
-,TRBJ2-5,TRBV5-1,-,14,CASSRGPGRETQYF,TGCGCCAGCAGCCGGGGACCCGGCAGAGAGACCCAGTACTTC
few,TRBJ2-5,TRBV7-2,-,14,CASSLGGQQETQYF,TGTGCCAGCAGCCTCGGGGGACAGCAAGAGACCCAGTACTTC
-,TRBJ1-5,TRBV6-6,-,16,CASNQGRDYSNQPQHF,TGTGCCAGCAACCAAGGGAGGGACTATAGCAATCAGCCCCAGCATTTT
few,TRBJ2-5,TRBV7-2,TRBD2,16,CASRTPGLAGLETQYF,TGTGCCAGCAGGACCCCGGGACTAGCGGGCTTAGAGACCCAGTACTTC
-,TRBJ1-2,TRBV7-6,TRBD1,15,CASSLTGAGDYGYTF,TGTGCCAGCAGCTTAACAGGGGCCGGTGACTATGGCTACACCTTC
-,TRBJ1-2,TRBV11-2,-,13,CASSLAGGNGYTF,TGTGCCAGCAGCTTAGCGGGGGGCAATGGCTACACCTTC
-,TRBJ1-4,TRBV9,TRBD1,13,CASSVGDRGKLFF,TGTGCCAGCAGCGTAGGGGACAGGGGGAAACTGTTTTTT
few,TRBJ2-3,TRBV2,-,15,CASSEASGYTDTQYF,TGTGCCAGCAGTGAAGCGTCAGGCTACACAGATACGCAGTATTTT
few,TRBJ1-2,TRBV27,TRBD1,14,CASSSSRQGYGYTF,TGTGCCAGCAGTTCCTCTAGACAGGGGTATGGCTACACCTTC
few,TRBJ1-4,TRBV4-3,-,14,CASSQDEGNEKLFF,TGCGCCAGCAGCCAAGACGAAGGGAATGAAAAACTGTTTTTT